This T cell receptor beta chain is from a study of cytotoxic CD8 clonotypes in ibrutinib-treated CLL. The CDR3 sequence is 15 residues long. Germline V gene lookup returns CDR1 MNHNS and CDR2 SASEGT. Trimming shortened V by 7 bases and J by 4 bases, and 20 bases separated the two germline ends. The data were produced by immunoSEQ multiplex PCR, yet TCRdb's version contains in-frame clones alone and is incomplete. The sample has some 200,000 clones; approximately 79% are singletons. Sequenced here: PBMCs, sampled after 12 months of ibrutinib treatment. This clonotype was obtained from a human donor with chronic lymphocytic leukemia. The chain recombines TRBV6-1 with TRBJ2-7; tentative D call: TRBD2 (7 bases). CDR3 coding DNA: TGTGCCAGCACCTCCACACGAGGGGGGGGATACGAGCAGTACTTC. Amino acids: CASTSTRGGGYEQYF.